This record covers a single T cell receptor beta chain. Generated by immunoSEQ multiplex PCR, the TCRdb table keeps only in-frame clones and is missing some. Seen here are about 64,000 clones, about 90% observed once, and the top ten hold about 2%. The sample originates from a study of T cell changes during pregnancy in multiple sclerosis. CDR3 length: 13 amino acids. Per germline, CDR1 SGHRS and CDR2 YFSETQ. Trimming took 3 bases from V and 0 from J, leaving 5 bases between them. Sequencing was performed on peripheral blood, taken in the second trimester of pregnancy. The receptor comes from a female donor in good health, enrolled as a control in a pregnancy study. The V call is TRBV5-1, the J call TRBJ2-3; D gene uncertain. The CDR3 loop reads CASSSFSTDTQYF. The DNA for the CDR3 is TGCGCCAGCAGCTCCTTTAGCACAGATACGCAGTATTTT.